This T cell receptor (beta chain) was profiled in a study of blood T cell repertoires in COVID-19. The repertoire was sequenced with immunoSEQ multiplex PCR; TCRdb's copy has only in-frame clones and lacks some. The sample shows around 100,000 clones, 85% of them seen only once. CDR1 is MNHEY and CDR2 is SVGAGI in the germline V gene. CDR3 length equals 14 residues. The trim removed 6 bases at V and 1 base at J, leaving 5 bases unmatched. The source material was peripheral blood. The source is a woman between 70 and 85 years old with active or convalescent COVID-19. The V and J genes are TRBV6-5 and TRBJ1-2; 7 nucleotides agree with TRBD1. CDR3 loop: CASRGTALNYGYTF. The CDR3, as DNA: TGTGCCAGCAGAGGGACAGCCCTTAACTATGGCTACACCTTC.